This T cell receptor (beta chain) was captured by sequencing in a study of Tregs in tolerant kidney transplant recipients (dated by TCRdb to about 2019). About the study as a whole: The study used TCRbeta sequencing to identify donor-specific regulatory T cells before combined kidney and bone marrow transplantation, then tracked those cells after transplant. Broad study findings and their caveats: In tolerant patients, the expansion of donor-specific Tregs was greater than global Treg expansion, suggesting that the expansion was antigen-driven rather than nonspecific. Expanding Tregs with activated donor B cells appeared to identify the most biologically relevant and donor-specific TCRbeta repertoire. Because the PCR primers were changed over time for some patients, nucleotide-level comparison could not be performed across the samples from those patients. Because only a small number of patients were included, the study had limitations, and the results will need to be validated in larger populations as well as under other immunosuppression protocols. Biological reproducibility was not directly addressed, though technical replication error appeared minimal.

The transplants used related donors with nonmyeloablative bone marrow transplantation, and mixed chimerism in the human trials was transient. Thawed PBMCs were FACS-sorted into unstimulated Tregs (CD4+CD25+CD127-), CD4+ non-Tregs (CD4+CD25-), CD4 cells and CD8 cells. The patients were several recipients of combined kidney and bone marrow transplants from the ITN036ST trial, and samples were available only from these trial subjects. Healthy control blood was processed to PBMCs with a Ficoll density gradient and then cryopreserved, whereas patient PBMCs were collected both before and after transplant. Cut back by 0 bases and 4 bases, the V and J ends lie 13 bases apart. Taken from cysteine to phenylalanine, the CDR3 has 16 residues. Only the CDR3 part of the read is kept: 48 bases, read in frame from the first base. CDR1 and CDR2 are drawn from the germline V gene: MNHNS, SASEGT. For TCRbeta CDR3 sequencing, genomic DNA from the sorted cells was extracted using the QIAGEN DNeasy Blood and Tissue Kit. Through immunoSEQ, high-throughput TCRbeta CDR3 sequencing was done commercially, including PCR amplification with internal controls and bias correction. The source study handled its data this way. Unique productive TCRbeta sequences were defined by CDR3 nucleotide sequence when primers matched and otherwise by CDR3 amino acid sequence together with Vbeta and Jbeta genes. As a correction for sorting error, sequences shared between sorted populations at a frequency ratio of 2:1 or less were discarded, and the remaining shared sequences were assigned to the higher population. Donor-reactive sequences were defined as at least 5-fold expanded in CFSE-low cells versus unstimulated cells, with frequency of at least 0.01% in CFSE-low cells. Jensen-Shannon divergence calculated on the top 100 TCRbeta sequences ranked by frequency was used to measure repertoire divergence. For samples with multiple sequencing runs, sorting error was corrected in each run separately before the runs were combined. TCRdb carries this immuneACCESS record with in-frame sequences only. Its versions omit some clonotypes, under half of them owing to an unresolved V gene in the studies checked, with the rest unexplained. V and J calls and clone size are as listed in that table; D and trimming were resolved from the DNA. The sample table shows 95,000 or so clones, and 80% to 95% are seen once. 1.6% of the sample is taken by the ten largest.

As for this clone: Its antigen is not yet known. No quality values exist for individual bases; no much larger clone is one base distant.

The chain couples TRBV6-1 to TRBJ2-1; no D gene is confidently identified. The clonotype originates from a human patient who received a combined kidney and bone marrow transplant. Donor T cells from the graft may be present among the T cells after a transplant. Here the sequenced sample was CD4+ T cells from blood (PBMCs), taken 12 months after the transplant. The nucleotides are TGTGCCAGCAGTGAAGCGCGTGGGCTTGTGTACAATGAGCAGTTCTTC. This codes for CASSEARGLVYNEQFF.